This T cell receptor beta chain is drawn from a study of blood T cell repertoires in COVID-19. Across the study: Whether acute or convalescent, the COVID-19 samples came from the United States, Italy and Spain. PBMCs, B-cell-depleted T cells, or T cells provided the cDNA or gDNA that made up the material.

Participant ages covered roughly 18 to 89 years across about two dozen US areas. In the original processing: Reference gene primer amplification in the assay estimated nucleated cell counts. Profiling relied on immunoSEQ multiplex PCR, and the TCRdb table lists in-frame clones only, not all of them. V, J and clone size reflect that table, while D and trimming were determined from the DNA. The data show some 130,000 clones, around four fifths seen once. V was pared by 0 bases and J by 8 bases, with 5 bases of the junction left unmatched. This CDR3 is built from 14 residues. The germline gives CDR1 SGDLS, CDR2 YYNGEE.

This clonotype originated in a man aged 40-55 years with acute COVID-19. This rearrangement joins TRBV9 to TRBJ2-1, with 7 nucleotides matching TRBD2. What was sequenced was PBMCs or T cells enriched from blood (not recorded which). The CDR3 nucleotides read TGTGCCAGCAGCGTAGGACTAGCCTCCGATGAGCAGTTCTTC. Residues: CASSVGLASDEQFF.